This T cell receptor (beta chain) was sequenced during a study of blood T cell repertoires in COVID-19. Background on the study: Collection of acute and convalescent COVID-19 samples took place in the United States, Italy and Spain.

Self-reported history from a screening survey and questionnaire set each donor's cohort. Profiling relied on immunoSEQ multiplex PCR, and the TCRdb table lists in-frame clones only, not all of them. Among around 320,000 clones listed, roughly 90% were seen once. The specimen sequenced was PBMCs or T cells enriched from blood (not recorded which). This receptor was taken from a woman aged 25 to 39 who had been exposed to COVID-19.

The CDR3 is CASSWAGPTEAFF. Here the CDR3 DNA reads TGTGCCAGTAGTTGGGCAGGGCCGACTGAAGCTTTCTTT. This chain links TRBV19 with TRBJ1-1; D possibly corresponds to TRBD1 (5 bases). This CDR3 has 13 residues. Germline V gives CDR1 LNHDA, CDR2 SQIVND (reference sequence). Deletions cut 5 bases from V and 5 bases from J, with 12 bases between.